Reported below is one T cell receptor beta chain. Its target is unknown. Primers used in a second PCR of about 6 to 12 cycles were a sample-barcoded 5' primer and a J-beta primer mix. The authors tagged each cDNA molecule using a template-switch adaptor with 12 random nucleotides. One entry per CDR3 protein, called by TCRdb with MiXCR from the 5' RACE reads. The sample has about 640,000 distinct CDR3 sequences, roughly 58% seen once. The CDR3 totals 14 residues. V lost 0 bases to trimming and J lost 6 bases, with 11 bases between them. CDR1 is SGHRS and CDR2 is YFSETQ in the germline V gene. The data derive from a study of blood T cells in healthy people across ages. Overall study context: Template-switching capture recovered about one barcoded beta molecule per two T cells.

Whole-study findings and limits: Diversity was higher, and naive CD4+ cells more numerous, in long-lived donors than in aged donors.

There were healthy Caucasian individuals from Russia, aged roughly 6 to 100, serving as donors. The rearrangement joins TRBV5-1 to TRBJ2-3; D gene uncertain. The sequence derives from a man aged 55-75 years in good health. Sequenced material: blood. This CDR3 reads CASSLDGGGDTQYF. CDR3 sequence (DNA): TGCGCCAGCAGCTTGGACGGTGGTGGGGATACGCAGTATTTT.